This paragraph reports one T cell receptor beta chain. The method was immunoSEQ multiplex PCR; TCRdb's version includes in-frame clones alone and lacks a portion of them. The data show roughly 130,000 clones, with about 87% seen just once and roughly 3.6% held by the top ten. This sample stems from a study of blood T cell repertoires in COVID-19. The wider study: Samples of COVID-19 (acute and convalescent) were obtained from the United States, Italy and Spain. T cells, B-cell-depleted T cells, or PBMCs provided the cDNA or gDNA that served as material.

There are 14 residues in the CDR3. Germline V CDR1 and CDR2: MGHDK, SYGVNS. The V and J ends lost 4 bases and 4 bases, in that order; junction bases with no gene match: 5. This chain links TRBV25-1 with TRBJ1-2, with 8 bases matching TRBD1. The receptor was derived from a woman in her fifties or sixties with acute or convalescent COVID-19. Sequencing was done on a sample of peripheral blood. CDR3 nucleotides: TGTGCCAGCAGTGGGTTGGACAGGGCCTATGGCTACACCTTC. Amino acid sequence: CASSGLDRAYGYTF.